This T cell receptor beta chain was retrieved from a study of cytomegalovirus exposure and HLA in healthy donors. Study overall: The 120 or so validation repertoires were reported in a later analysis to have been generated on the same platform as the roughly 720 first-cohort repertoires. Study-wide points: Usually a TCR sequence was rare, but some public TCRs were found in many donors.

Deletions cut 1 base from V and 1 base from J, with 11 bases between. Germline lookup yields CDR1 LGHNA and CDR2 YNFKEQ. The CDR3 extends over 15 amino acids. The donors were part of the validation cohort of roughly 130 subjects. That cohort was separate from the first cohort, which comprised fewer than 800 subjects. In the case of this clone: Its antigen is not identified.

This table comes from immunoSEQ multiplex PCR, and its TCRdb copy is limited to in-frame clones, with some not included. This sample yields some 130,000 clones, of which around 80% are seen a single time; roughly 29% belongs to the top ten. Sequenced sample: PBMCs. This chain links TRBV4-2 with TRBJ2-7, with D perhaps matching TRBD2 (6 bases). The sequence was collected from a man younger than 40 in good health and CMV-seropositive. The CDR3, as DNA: TGTGCCAGCAGCCAAGCGTCAGGGACTTCCTACGAGCAGTACTTC. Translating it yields CASSQASGTSYEQYF.